This T cell receptor beta chain was recorded in a study of blood T cell repertoires in COVID-19. Study information: COVID-19 samples from acute and convalescent phases originated in the United States, Italy and Spain. T cells, B-cell-depleted T cells, or PBMCs supplied cDNA or gDNA.

V trimming: 5 bases; J trimming: 7 bases; junction bases outside the gene matches: 8. CDR1 and CDR2 (germline): SGHAT, FQNNGV. The CDR3 spans 14 residues. Original handling: Using reference gene primer amplification, nucleated cell counts were estimated. Using immunoSEQ multiplex PCR, the repertoire was profiled, and TCRdb retains in-frame clones only, with some absent. Clonal size and the V and J genes are those of that table, whereas D and trimming came from the DNA. The data show 350,000 to 400,000 clones, 85% to 90% seen once. Symptom resolution, clearance, or two negative PCRs marked the recovered donors of Cohort 3.

J is TRBJ2-1 and V is TRBV11-2; 7 bases align to TRBD1. Sequencing input: PBMCs or T cells enriched from blood (not recorded which). The clonotype originates from a man between 18 and 29 years old who had recovered from COVID-19. The CDR3 is CASSPRDRTNEQFF. In DNA form, the CDR3 reads TGTGCCAGCAGCCCCAGGGACAGAACTAATGAGCAGTTCTTC.